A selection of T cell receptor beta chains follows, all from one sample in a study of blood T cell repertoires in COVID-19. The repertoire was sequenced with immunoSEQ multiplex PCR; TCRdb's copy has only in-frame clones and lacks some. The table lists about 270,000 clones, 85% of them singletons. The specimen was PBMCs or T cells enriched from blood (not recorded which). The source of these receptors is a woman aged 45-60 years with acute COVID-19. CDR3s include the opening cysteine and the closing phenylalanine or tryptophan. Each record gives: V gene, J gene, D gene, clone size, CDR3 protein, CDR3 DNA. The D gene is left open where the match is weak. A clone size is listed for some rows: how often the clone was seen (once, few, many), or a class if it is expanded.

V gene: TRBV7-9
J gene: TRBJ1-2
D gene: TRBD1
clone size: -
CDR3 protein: CASSSLDRVGSGYTF
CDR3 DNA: TGTGCCAGCAGCTCCTTAGACAGGGTGGGGAGTGGCTACACCTTC

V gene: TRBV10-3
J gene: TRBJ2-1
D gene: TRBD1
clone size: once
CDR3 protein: CAITDRRGYNEQFF
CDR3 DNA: TGTGCCATCACGGACAGGCGCGGGTACAATGAGCAGTTCTTC

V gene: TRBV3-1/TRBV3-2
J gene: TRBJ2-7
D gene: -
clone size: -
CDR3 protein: CASSQQAMFPYEQYF
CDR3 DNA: TGTGCCAGCAGCCAGCAAGCGATGTTTCCCTACGAGCAGTACTTC

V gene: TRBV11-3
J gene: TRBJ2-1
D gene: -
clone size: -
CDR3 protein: CASSLSSHSNEQFF
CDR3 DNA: TGTGCCAGCAGCTTAAGTTCCCATAGCAATGAGCAGTTCTTC

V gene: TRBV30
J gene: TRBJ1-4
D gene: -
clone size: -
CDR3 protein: CASDPRRDEKLFF
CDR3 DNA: TGTGCCTCCGACCCCCGCCGGGATGAAAAACTGTTTTTT

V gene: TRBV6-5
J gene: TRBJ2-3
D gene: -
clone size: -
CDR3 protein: CASRTGSTDTQYF
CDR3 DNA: TGTGCCAGCAGGACTGGGAGCACAGATACGCAGTATTTT

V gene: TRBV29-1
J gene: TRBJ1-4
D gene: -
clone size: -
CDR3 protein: CSVLAFSYPTNEKLFF
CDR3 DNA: TGCAGCGTCCTAGCATTTTCCTACCCAACTAATGAAAAACTGTTTTTT

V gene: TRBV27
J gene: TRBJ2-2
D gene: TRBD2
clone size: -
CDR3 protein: CASSPSGGAAGELFF
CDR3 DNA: TGTGCCAGCAGTCCTAGCGGGGGGGCCGCCGGGGAGCTGTTTTTT

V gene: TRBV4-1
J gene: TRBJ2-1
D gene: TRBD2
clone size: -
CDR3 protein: CASSQGSGGFYNEQFF
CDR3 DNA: TGCGCCAGCAGCCAGGGGAGCGGGGGCTTCTACAATGAGCAGTTCTTC

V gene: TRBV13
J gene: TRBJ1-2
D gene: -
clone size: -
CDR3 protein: CASSLQIINYGYTF
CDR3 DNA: TGTGCCAGCAGCTTACAGATAATTAACTATGGCTACACCTTC

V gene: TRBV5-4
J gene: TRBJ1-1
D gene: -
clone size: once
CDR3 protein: CASSLDWNTEAFF
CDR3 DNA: TGTGCCAGCAGCTTGGACTGGAACACTGAAGCTTTCTTT

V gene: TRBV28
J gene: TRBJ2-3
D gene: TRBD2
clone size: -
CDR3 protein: CASNLRLADTQYF
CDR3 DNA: TGTGCCAGCAACCTGAGACTAGCGGATACGCAGTATTTT

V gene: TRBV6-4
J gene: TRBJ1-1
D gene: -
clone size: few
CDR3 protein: CASSEIRVRALNTEAFF
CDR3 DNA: TGTGCCAGCAGTGAAATAAGGGTCAGGGCGCTGAACACTGAAGCTTTCTTT

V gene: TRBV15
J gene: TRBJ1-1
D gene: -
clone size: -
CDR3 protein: CATSRVGGGNTEAFF
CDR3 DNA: TGTGCCACCAGCAGAGTTGGGGGGGGGAACACTGAAGCTTTCTTT

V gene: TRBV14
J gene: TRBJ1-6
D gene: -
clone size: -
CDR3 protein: CASSLGRPWPLHF
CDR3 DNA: TGTGCCAGCAGCCTAGGCAGGCCTTGGCCCCTCCACTTT

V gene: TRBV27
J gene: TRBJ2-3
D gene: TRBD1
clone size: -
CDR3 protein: CASSSYRGSTDTQYF
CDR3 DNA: TGTGCCAGCAGTTCATACAGGGGTAGCACAGATACGCAGTATTTT

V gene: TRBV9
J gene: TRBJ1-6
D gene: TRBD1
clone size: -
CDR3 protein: CASSPRTGYNSPLHF
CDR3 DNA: TGTGCCAGCAGCCCCCGGACAGGGTATAATTCACCCCTCCACTTT

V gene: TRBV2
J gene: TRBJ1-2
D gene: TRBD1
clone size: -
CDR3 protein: CASSGQGANYGYTF
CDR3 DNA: TGTGCCAGCAGTGGACAGGGAGCTAACTATGGCTACACCTTC

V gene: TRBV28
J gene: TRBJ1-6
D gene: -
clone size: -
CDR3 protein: CASSLPRGESSYNSPLHF
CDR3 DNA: TGTGCCAGCAGTTTACCGCGGGGCGAAAGCTCCTATAATTCACCCCTCCACTTT

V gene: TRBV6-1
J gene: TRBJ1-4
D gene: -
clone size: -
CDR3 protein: CASSGGVLATNEKLFF
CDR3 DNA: TGTGCCAGCAGTGGGGGGGTGCTTGCGACTAATGAAAAACTGTTTTTT

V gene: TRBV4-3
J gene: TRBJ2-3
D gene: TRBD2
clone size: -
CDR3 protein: CASSQDWGGGITDTQYF
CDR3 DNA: TGCGCCAGCAGCCAAGATTGGGGCGGGGGGATCACAGATACGCAGTATTTT

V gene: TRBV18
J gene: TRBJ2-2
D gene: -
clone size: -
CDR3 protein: CASSPRIGELFF
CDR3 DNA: TGTGCCAGCTCACCACGTATCGGGGAGCTGTTTTTT

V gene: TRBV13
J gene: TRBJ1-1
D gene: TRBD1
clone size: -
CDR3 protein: CASSLGSTGMGTEAFF
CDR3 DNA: TGTGCCAGCAGCTTAGGCTCGACAGGGATGGGGACTGAAGCTTTCTTT

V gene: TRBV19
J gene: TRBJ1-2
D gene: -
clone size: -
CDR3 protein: CASQPQGPYGYTF
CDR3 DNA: TGTGCCAGTCAACCCCAGGGTCCTTATGGCTACACCTTC

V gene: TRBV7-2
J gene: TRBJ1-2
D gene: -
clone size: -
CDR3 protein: CASSFTSRGYTF
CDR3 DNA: TGTGCCAGCAGCTTCACTTCTCGGGGCTACACCTTC

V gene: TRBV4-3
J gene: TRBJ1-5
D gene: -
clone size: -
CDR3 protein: CASSQDIGGFISQPQHF
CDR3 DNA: TGCGCCAGCAGCCAAGATATTGGAGGGTTTATTTCTCAGCCCCAGCATTTT

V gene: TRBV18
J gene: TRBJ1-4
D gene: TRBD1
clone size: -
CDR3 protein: CASSIRTGGFEKLFF
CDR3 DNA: TGTGCCAGCTCAATTCGGACAGGGGGCTTTGAAAAACTGTTTTTT

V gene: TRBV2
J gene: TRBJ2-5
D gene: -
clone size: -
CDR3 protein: CASSGQGQTQYF
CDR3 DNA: TGTGCCAGCAGTGGTCAGGGGCAGACCCAGTACTTC

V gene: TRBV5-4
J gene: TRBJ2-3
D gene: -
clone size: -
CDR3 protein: CASSLLGGGTDTQYF
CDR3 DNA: TGTGCCAGCAGCTTGCTAGGGGGGGGCACAGATACGCAGTATTTT

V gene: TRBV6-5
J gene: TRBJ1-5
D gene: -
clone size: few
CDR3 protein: CASSPTFYSNQPQHF
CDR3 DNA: TGTGCCAGCAGTCCGACATTTTATAGCAATCAGCCCCAGCATTTT

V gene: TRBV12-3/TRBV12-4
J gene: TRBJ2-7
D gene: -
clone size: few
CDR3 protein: CASSAYSYEQYF
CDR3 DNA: TGTGCCAGCAGTGCCTATTCCTACGAGCAGTACTTC

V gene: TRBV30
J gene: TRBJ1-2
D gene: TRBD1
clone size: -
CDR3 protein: CAWSHTPGQNNYGYTF
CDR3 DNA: TGTGCCTGGAGTCATACCCCGGGACAGAATAACTATGGCTACACCTTC

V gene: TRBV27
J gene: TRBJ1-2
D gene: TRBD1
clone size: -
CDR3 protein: CASKLQGMEYGYTF
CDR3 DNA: TGTGCCAGCAAATTACAGGGGATGGAATATGGCTACACCTTC

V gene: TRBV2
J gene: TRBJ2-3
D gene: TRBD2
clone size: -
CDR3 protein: CASRTSGGPRTDTQYF
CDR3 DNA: TGTGCCAGCAGGACTAGCGGGGGGCCGCGCACAGATACGCAGTATTTT

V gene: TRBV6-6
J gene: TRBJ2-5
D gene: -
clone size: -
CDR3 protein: CASRPGHLQETQYF
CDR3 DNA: TGTGCCAGCAGACCGGGACACCTCCAAGAGACCCAGTACTTC

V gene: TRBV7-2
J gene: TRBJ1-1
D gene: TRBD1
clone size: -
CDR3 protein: CASSQAQGGTEAFF
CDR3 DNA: TGTGCCAGCAGCCAAGCACAGGGGGGGACTGAAGCTTTCTTT

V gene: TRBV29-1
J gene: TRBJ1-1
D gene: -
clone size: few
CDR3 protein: CSADGGAPSPNTEAFF
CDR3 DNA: TGCAGCGCCGACGGGGGGGCCCCGTCCCCGAACACTGAAGCTTTCTTT

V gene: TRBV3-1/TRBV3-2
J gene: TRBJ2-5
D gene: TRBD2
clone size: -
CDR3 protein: CASSQGRGGFETQYF
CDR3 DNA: TGTGCCAGCAGCCAAGGGCGGGGGGGCTTCGAGACCCAGTACTTC

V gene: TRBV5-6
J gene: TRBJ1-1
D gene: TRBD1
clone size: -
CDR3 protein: CASSSRGTGRSEAFF
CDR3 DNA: TGTGCCAGCAGCAGCCGCGGGACAGGGAGGAGTGAAGCTTTCTTT

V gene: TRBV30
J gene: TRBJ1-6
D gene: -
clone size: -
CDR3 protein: CAWSPSRDSPLHF
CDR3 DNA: TGTGCCTGGAGCCCATCGAGAGATTCACCCCTCCACTTT